This T cell receptor (beta chain) was captured by sequencing in a study of blood T cell repertoires in COVID-19. Study information: The United States, Italy and Spain were the sources of the acute and convalescent COVID-19 samples.

Sequencing used immunoSEQ multiplex PCR; TCRdb keeps in-frame clones, though not all of them. The repertoire includes around 310,000 clones, just under 90% of them detected once, and less than 9.5% sits in the top ten. V lost 4 bases, J lost 4 bases, and 11 bases lay in between. The length of the CDR3 is 14 residues. CDR1 is MNHEY and CDR2 is SVGAGI in the germline V gene. The chain carries TRBV6-5 and TRBJ2-1, with D possibly being TRBD2 (6 bases). This receptor was identified in a woman younger than 45 who had recovered from COVID-19. The specimen was PBMCs or T cells enriched from blood (not recorded which). This chain's CDR3 is CASSWDSRYNEQFF. CDR3 nucleotides: TGTGCCAGCAGTTGGGACTCCCGTTACAATGAGCAGTTCTTC.